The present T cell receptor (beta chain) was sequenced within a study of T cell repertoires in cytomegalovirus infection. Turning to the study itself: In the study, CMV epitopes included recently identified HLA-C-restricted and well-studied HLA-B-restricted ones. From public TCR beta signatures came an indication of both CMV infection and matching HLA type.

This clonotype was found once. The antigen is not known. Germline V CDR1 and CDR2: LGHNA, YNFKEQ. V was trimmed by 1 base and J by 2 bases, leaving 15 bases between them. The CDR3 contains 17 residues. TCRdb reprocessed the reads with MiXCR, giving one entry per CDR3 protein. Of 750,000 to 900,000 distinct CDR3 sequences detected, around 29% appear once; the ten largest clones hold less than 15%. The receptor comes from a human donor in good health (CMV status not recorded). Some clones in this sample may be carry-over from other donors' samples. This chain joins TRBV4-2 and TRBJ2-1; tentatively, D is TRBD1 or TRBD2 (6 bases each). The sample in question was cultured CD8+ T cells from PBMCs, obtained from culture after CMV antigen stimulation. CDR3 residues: CASSQGYRGLTYNEQFF. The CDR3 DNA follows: TGTGCCAGCAGCCAAGGATACCGGGGGCTGACCTACAATGAGCAGTTCTTC.